Below, one TCR beta chain is given with its context. The sample is drawn from a study of blood T cell repertoires in COVID-19. J lost 6 bases, V lost 0 bases, and 7 bases had no gene match. Looked up from germline, CDR1 is SGDLS and CDR2 is YYNGEE. This CDR3 is 15 amino acids long. Per the original methods: Estimation of nucleated cell counts relied on the amplification of reference gene primers. Libraries were prepared by immunoSEQ multiplex PCR; TCRdb keeps only in-frame clonotypes and omits some of them. V and J calls and clone size are copied from that table; D and trimming were computed from the DNA. This sample has 130,000 to 150,000 clones; 70% to 85% occur once, and the top ten carry approximately 9.5%.

The receptor was derived from a woman aged 80 or over in a cohort sampled during active or convalescent COVID-19. Sequencing input: peripheral blood. V and J are TRBV9 and TRBJ2-7; 9 bases are a match to TRBD1. DNA for the CDR3: TGTGCCAGCAGCGTAGAGGGACAGGGTTTCTCCGAGCAGTACTTC. This codes for CASSVEGQGFSEQYF. Looking up the rest from reference TRBV9 and TRBJ2-7 gives the full variable domain: DSGVTQTPKHLITATGQRVTLRCSPRSGDLSVYWYQQSLDQGLQFLIQYYNGEERAKGNILERFSAQQFPDLHSELNLSSLELGDSALYFCASSVEGQGFSEQYFGPGTRLTVT.